Listed here is a single T cell receptor (beta chain). Germline CDR1 and CDR2: MNHEY and SMNVEV (reference sequence). The V and J ends lost 6 bases and 5 bases respectively, with 16 bases between them. The CDR3 runs to 15 residues. This specimen belongs to a study of patients and donors after allogeneic stem cell transplantation. MiXCR was run by TCRdb on the RT-PCR reads, yielding one entry per CDR3 protein. The sample yields 85,000 to 90,000 distinct CDR3 sequences, under 50% seen once. The chain links TRBV27 to TRBJ1-4; D might be TRBD1 (5 bases). The sample comprised blood, either unsorted or a sorted T cell fraction (not recorded which). This TCR was recovered from a human donor who was either an allogeneic HSCT recipient or a stem cell or donor lymphocyte infusion donor (not recorded which). It is not recorded whose cells these are; they may come from a transplant donor. The CDR3 DNA is TGTGCCAGCAGCCCCCGAGGGGCGAGGAATGAAAAACTGTTTTTT. Translated: CASSPRGARNEKLFF. Variable domain in full (rest from reference TRBV27 and TRBJ1-4): EAQVTQNPRYLITVTGKKLTVTCSQNMNHEYMSWYRQDPGLGLRQIYYSMNVEVTDKGDVPEGYKVSRKEKRNFPLILESPSPNQTSLYFCASSPRGARNEKLFFGSGTQLSVL.